These T cell receptor beta chains were read from a single sample in a study of T cells after yellow fever vaccination. A single record per CDR3 protein comes from TCRdb applying MiXCR to the 5' RACE reads. The table has just under 600,000 distinct CDR3 sequences, approximately 15% seen once. The material sequenced was PBMCs, taken on the day of the yellow fever booster vaccination. Receptors originate from a man in his thirties or forties who received the YFV17D yellow fever vaccine. Each CDR3 is given with its conserved first and last residue. D genes are given only for firm matches. Size is omitted from some rows. Given values are once, few, many or a class for expanded clones.

clone_size: .
v_call: TRBV18
d_call: .
cdr3_length: 15
j_call: TRBJ1-6
cdr3_nt: TGTGCCAGCTCACCAGGGGGAAGTGGTAATTCACCCCTCCACTTT
cdr3_aa: CASSPGGSGNSPLHF

clone_size: few
v_call: TRBV10-3
d_call: .
cdr3_length: 14
j_call: TRBJ2-7
cdr3_nt: TGTGCCGCCGGAGGACGGGAGAGCTCCTACGAGCAGTACTTC
cdr3_aa: CAAGGRESSYEQYF

clone_size: .
v_call: TRBV6-1
d_call: .
cdr3_length: 13
j_call: TRBJ1-5
cdr3_nt: TGTGCCAGCAGTGACCGTCGCAATCAGCCCCAGCATTTT
cdr3_aa: CASSDRRNQPQHF

clone_size: .
v_call: TRBV20-1
d_call: .
cdr3_length: 18
j_call: TRBJ2-3
cdr3_nt: TGCAGTGCTCCCGGCCGGGCTCTTCCCACCGGAGGCACAGATACGCAGTATTTT
cdr3_aa: CSAPGRALPTGGTDTQYF

clone_size: few
v_call: TRBV14
d_call: .
cdr3_length: 13
j_call: TRBJ2-2
cdr3_nt: TGTGCCAGCAGACGAGGGGGGACCGGGGAGCTGTTTTTT
cdr3_aa: CASRRGGTGELFF

clone_size: once
v_call: TRBV4-2
d_call: TRBD2
cdr3_length: 18
j_call: TRBJ2-2
cdr3_nt: TGTGCCAGCAGCCAAGAAGGATTAACGGGAGGGAACACCGGGGAGCTGTTTTTT
cdr3_aa: CASSQEGLTGGNTGELFF

clone_size: .
v_call: TRBV12-3/TRBV12-4
d_call: TRBD2
cdr3_length: 16
j_call: TRBJ2-3
cdr3_nt: TGTGCCAGCAGTTTAACTCCGGCGGGAGTGGCAGATACGCAGTATTTT
cdr3_aa: CASSLTPAGVADTQYF

clone_size: .
v_call: TRBV19
d_call: .
cdr3_length: 14
j_call: TRBJ2-7
cdr3_nt: TGTGCCAGTAGTATGGGGCTCGGCGTTACCGAGCAGTACTTC
cdr3_aa: CASSMGLGVTEQYF

clone_size: .
v_call: TRBV27
d_call: TRBD1
cdr3_length: 18
j_call: TRBJ2-3
cdr3_nt: TGTGCCAGCAGACGCACCCCAGGACAGGGGCGCGGCACAGATACGCAGTATTTT
cdr3_aa: CASRRTPGQGRGTDTQYF

clone_size: .
v_call: TRBV20-1
d_call: TRBD1
cdr3_length: 15
j_call: TRBJ2-5
cdr3_nt: TGCAGTGCTAGGACGACAGGGGGTAGGAAAGAGACCCAGTACTTC
cdr3_aa: CSARTTGGRKETQYF

clone_size: .
v_call: TRBV7-2
d_call: .
cdr3_length: 14
j_call: TRBJ1-1
cdr3_nt: TGTGCCAGCAGGGAGAACATCCCGAGGGCTGAAGCTTTCTTT
cdr3_aa: CASRENIPRAEAFF

clone_size: .
v_call: TRBV20-1
d_call: TRBD2
cdr3_length: 15
j_call: TRBJ2-3
cdr3_nt: TGCAGTCCAAGCCTCAGCGGGAGGGGCACAGATACGCAGTATTTT
cdr3_aa: CSPSLSGRGTDTQYF

clone_size: .
v_call: TRBV7-2
d_call: .
cdr3_length: 13
j_call: TRBJ1-4
cdr3_nt: TGTGCCAGCAGCTCTTTACAGGGCCCTGGGGTGTTTTTT
cdr3_aa: CASSSLQGPGVFF

clone_size: many
v_call: TRBV20-1
d_call: .
cdr3_length: 14
j_call: TRBJ1-3
cdr3_nt: TGCAGTGCTAAGGGACCTCCCTCTGGAAACACCATATATTTT
cdr3_aa: CSAKGPPSGNTIYF

clone_size: .
v_call: TRBV11-2
d_call: .
cdr3_length: 17
j_call: TRBJ1-6
cdr3_nt: TGTGCCAGCAGCTTTCGGTCCGGCCGTCTCTATAATTCACCCCTCCACTTT
cdr3_aa: CASSFRSGRLYNSPLHF

clone_size: .
v_call: TRBV20-1
d_call: .
cdr3_length: 14
j_call: TRBJ2-5
cdr3_nt: TGCAGTGCTAGACAGCCCATCCTAGGAGAGACCCAGTACTTC
cdr3_aa: CSARQPILGETQYF

clone_size: few
v_call: TRBV7-3
d_call: .
cdr3_length: 13
j_call: TRBJ2-5
cdr3_nt: TGTGCCAGCAGCTTACACGGAGAAGAGACCCAGTACTTC
cdr3_aa: CASSLHGEETQYF

clone_size: .
v_call: TRBV6-4
d_call: .
cdr3_length: 15
j_call: TRBJ2-7
cdr3_nt: TGTGCCAGCAGTGACTCGCGGGACAGTGGCTACGAGCAGTACTTC
cdr3_aa: CASSDSRDSGYEQYF

clone_size: few
v_call: TRBV18
d_call: TRBD2
cdr3_length: 16
j_call: TRBJ2-7
cdr3_nt: TGTGCCAGCTCACCGGGCGCTGGGACTAGCTCCGGCGAGCAGTACTTC
cdr3_aa: CASSPGAGTSSGEQYF

clone_size: few
v_call: TRBV20-1
d_call: .
cdr3_length: 13
j_call: TRBJ2-5
cdr3_nt: TGCAGTGCTACCATAGAGGAGCAAGAGACCCAGTACTTC
cdr3_aa: CSATIEEQETQYF

clone_size: few
v_call: TRBV7-2
d_call: .
cdr3_length: 13
j_call: TRBJ2-5
cdr3_nt: TGTGCCAGCACCGCCAGCCCCCAAGAGACCCAGTACTTC
cdr3_aa: CASTASPQETQYF

clone_size: few
v_call: TRBV4-2
d_call: .
cdr3_length: 15
j_call: TRBJ2-7
cdr3_nt: TGTGCCAGCATGAGTCCCCAGGGTCGCCCCGCCGAGCAGTACTTC
cdr3_aa: CASMSPQGRPAEQYF

clone_size: .
v_call: TRBV5-1
d_call: TRBD1
cdr3_length: 13
j_call: TRBJ1-2
cdr3_nt: TGCGCCAGCAGCGCGGTACAGGGGGACGGCTACACCTTC
cdr3_aa: CASSAVQGDGYTF

clone_size: few
v_call: TRBV7-2
d_call: .
cdr3_length: 12
j_call: TRBJ1-2
cdr3_nt: TGTGCCAGCAGCCCGACTAGGGATGGCTACACCTTC
cdr3_aa: CASSPTRDGYTF

clone_size: .
v_call: TRBV7-2
d_call: .
cdr3_length: 14
j_call: TRBJ1-1
cdr3_nt: TGTGCCAGCAGCTTATTTCGGGAGGACACTGAAGCTTTCTTT
cdr3_aa: CASSLFREDTEAFF

clone_size: .
v_call: TRBV7-9
d_call: .
cdr3_length: 15
j_call: TRBJ2-2
cdr3_nt: TGTGCCAGCAGGAGAGGGACTGATGACACCGGGGAGCTGTTTTTT
cdr3_aa: CASRRGTDDTGELFF

clone_size: many
v_call: TRBV7-2
d_call: TRBD1
cdr3_length: 14
j_call: TRBJ1-3
cdr3_nt: TGTGCCAGCAGCCTGGGACAGGGGAAAAACACCATATATTTT
cdr3_aa: CASSLGQGKNTIYF

clone_size: .
v_call: TRBV20-1
d_call: .
cdr3_length: 12
j_call: TRBJ1-6
cdr3_nt: TGCAGTGCTTACAGTACCGGTTCACCCCTCCACTTT
cdr3_aa: CSAYSTGSPLHF

clone_size: .
v_call: TRBV12-3/TRBV12-4
d_call: TRBD2
cdr3_length: 16
j_call: TRBJ2-1
cdr3_nt: TGTGCCAGCAGTTGGCTACTAGCGGGTACTCTCGATGAGCAGTTCTTC
cdr3_aa: CASSWLLAGTLDEQFF

clone_size: .
v_call: TRBV5-1
d_call: .
cdr3_length: 16
j_call: TRBJ2-1
cdr3_nt: TGCGCCAGCAGCTTGGATTATTCTAGCTCCTACAATGAGCAGTTCTTC
cdr3_aa: CASSLDYSSSYNEQFF

clone_size: many
v_call: TRBV13
d_call: .
cdr3_length: 13
j_call: TRBJ2-7
cdr3_nt: TGTGCCAGCAGCCAAGGGGGTTCCTACGAGCAGTACTTC
cdr3_aa: CASSQGGSYEQYF

clone_size: .
v_call: TRBV6-1
d_call: TRBD1
cdr3_length: 16
j_call: TRBJ1-2
cdr3_nt: TGTGCCAGCAGACAAGCCGCAGGACAGGGGGTCCGCGGCTACACCTTC
cdr3_aa: CASRQAAGQGVRGYTF

clone_size: few
v_call: TRBV5-1
d_call: TRBD2
cdr3_length: 17
j_call: TRBJ2-7
cdr3_nt: TGCGCCAGCAGCCGCCCGACTAGCGGGAGTGGTTCCTACGAGCAGTACTTC
cdr3_aa: CASSRPTSGSGSYEQYF

clone_size: .
v_call: TRBV3-1
d_call: .
cdr3_length: 13
j_call: TRBJ1-5
cdr3_nt: TGTGCCAGCAGCCTCGCACCTAGTCAGCCCCAGCATTTT
cdr3_aa: CASSLAPSQPQHF

clone_size: many
v_call: TRBV29-1
d_call: TRBD2
cdr3_length: 15
j_call: TRBJ2-1
cdr3_nt: TGCAGCGTCGGCCTCCATAGCGGGAGTGTATATGAGCAGTTCTTC
cdr3_aa: CSVGLHSGSVYEQFF

clone_size: few
v_call: TRBV30
d_call: .
cdr3_length: 13
j_call: TRBJ2-7
cdr3_nt: TGTGCCTGGAGTGCGGGCCCTTCAAACGAGCAGTACTTC
cdr3_aa: CAWSAGPSNEQYF

clone_size: few
v_call: TRBV10-2
d_call: TRBD1
cdr3_length: 16
j_call: TRBJ2-7
cdr3_nt: TGCGCCAGCAGTGAATATTTGGGGACAGGGTTCAACGAGCAGTACTTC
cdr3_aa: CASSEYLGTGFNEQYF

clone_size: many
v_call: TRBV18
d_call: .
cdr3_length: 12
j_call: TRBJ2-5
cdr3_nt: TGTGCCAGCTCTCCTCCCGCAGGGACCCAGTACTTC
cdr3_aa: CASSPPAGTQYF

clone_size: few
v_call: TRBV6-2/TRBV6-3
d_call: .
cdr3_length: 16
j_call: TRBJ1-5
cdr3_nt: TGTGCCAGCAGACCTACGGGGATCCGTAGCAATCAGCCCCAGCATTTT
cdr3_aa: CASRPTGIRSNQPQHF

clone_size: .
v_call: TRBV29-1
d_call: TRBD2
cdr3_length: 13
j_call: TRBJ2-1
cdr3_nt: TGCAGCTATGAGCGGGACTCCTACAATGAGCAGTTCTTC
cdr3_aa: CSYERDSYNEQFF

clone_size: many
v_call: TRBV6-1
d_call: .
cdr3_length: 15
j_call: TRBJ2-4
cdr3_nt: TGTGCCAGCAGTGAGGCGGGGGCTGACAAAAACATTCAGTACTTC
cdr3_aa: CASSEAGADKNIQYF

clone_size: few
v_call: TRBV7-2
d_call: TRBD2
cdr3_length: 16
j_call: TRBJ2-3
cdr3_nt: TGTGCCAGCAGCCCCGGGCAGCGGGACTTTGGGGATACGCAGTATTTT
cdr3_aa: CASSPGQRDFGDTQYF

clone_size: few
v_call: TRBV12-3/TRBV12-4
d_call: .
cdr3_length: 17
j_call: TRBJ2-5
cdr3_nt: TGTGCCAGCAGGCCAAATGGACGGATCCCTGGCCAAGAGACCCAGTACTTC
cdr3_aa: CASRPNGRIPGQETQYF